This T cell receptor (beta chain) was sequenced for a study of regulatory T cells in long-lasting Graves disease. This clonotype has a count of ten or more. The CDR3 consists of 15 residues. V lost 4 bases, J lost 4 bases, and 6 bases stayed unmatched. CDR1 is MDHEN and CDR2 is SYDVKM in the germline V gene. Combining iRepertoire HTBI primers with Arm-PCR of CDR3 regions, the authors built TCR beta libraries. TCRdb re-derived calls from the multiplex PCR reads in MiXCR, one entry per CDR3 protein. Among 450,000 or so distinct CDR3 sequences listed, 20% to 25% were seen once. Time point denoted: persistent/refractory GD, antithyroid drugs over 5 years with positive TRAb. Construction of the TCR library relied on RNA isolated from PBMCs.

The clonotype comes from a female donor with Graves disease. The chain links TRBV28 to TRBJ2-2; 7 nucleotides agree with TRBD2. The sample was peripheral blood mononuclear cells (PBMCs), taken when the disease was refractory, from a patient treated with antithyroid drugs. CDR3 sequence: CASSSTSTITGELFF. DNA for the CDR3: TGTGCCAGCAGTTCGACTAGCACAATCACCGGGGAGCTGTTTTTT.